The 13 T cell receptor beta chains presented below share a single source sample, sequenced in a study of cytomegalovirus exposure and HLA in healthy donors. Vbeta (60) and Jbeta (13) primers were used in the PCR. The repertoire was sequenced with immunoSEQ multiplex PCR; TCRdb's copy has only in-frame clones and lacks some. The repertoire consists of some 140,000 clones, with less than 80% occurring once and the leading ten covering 6.5% to 8%. Input material: PBMCs. These receptors were obtained from a man aged 35 to 55 in good health and CMV-seropositive.

This chain links TRBV5-1 with TRBJ2-3; 8 bases match TRBD1. Germline V gene lookup returns CDR1 SGHRS and CDR2 YFSETQ. CDR3 size: 14 residues. J was trimmed by 3 bases and V by 4 bases; bases with no gene match: 4. The CDR3 bases are TGCGCCAGCAGCCAGGGACAGGTAACAGATACGCAGTATTTT. Protein sequence: CASSQGQVTDTQYF.

This chain uses TRBV10-3 with TRBJ2-1; TRBD2 matches 8 bases. The J segment lost 0 bases and the V segment lost 4 bases, leaving 11 bases of the junction unmatched. From germline, CDR1 is ENHRY and CDR2 SYGVKD. The CDR3 is 18 amino acids. CDR3 loop: CAISVPFAGGHSYNEQFF. As DNA, the CDR3 is TGTGCCATCAGTGTCCCCTTTGCGGGAGGTCACTCCTACAATGAGCAGTTCTTC.

This clone was counted only a few times. The V and J genes are TRBV6-1 and TRBJ1-5; D is undetermined. V lost 6 bases and J 9 bases, leaving 12 bases between the germline ends. The V gene's germline CDR1 is MNHNS and CDR2 SASEGT. CDR3 length equals 12 residues. The CDR3 bases are TGTGCCAGCAGCCTCCTCCGCGGGCCCCAGCATTTT. It codes for CASSLLRGPQHF.

The CDR3 reads CASSWETGTKEQYF. Written as DNA, the CDR3 is TGCGCCAGCAGCTGGGAGACAGGGACGAAGGAGCAGTACTTC. The rearrangement joins TRBV5-1 to TRBJ2-5; 7 bases agree with TRBD1. The trim removed 3 bases at V and 11 bases at J, leaving 13 bases unmatched. CDR1 SGHRS and CDR2 YFSETQ come from the germline V gene. The CDR3 contains 14 residues.

A few counts support this clone. The chain joins TRBV14 to TRBJ2-7; weak D call: TRBD2 (5 bases). The V gene's germline CDR1 is SGHDN and CDR2 FVKESK. The V end was cut by 5 bases, the J end by 5 bases, with 13 bases between. This CDR3 spans 13 amino acids. The CDR3 DNA reads as TGTGCCAGCAGCGCGGGTCGGCCCCACGAGCAGTACTTC. It is translated as CASSAGRPHEQYF. The full variable domain, with the rest looked up from reference TRBV14 and TRBJ2-7, is EAGVTQFPSHSVIEKGQTVTLRCDPISGHDNLYWYRRVMGKEIKFLLHFVKESKQDESGMPNNRFLAERTGGTYSTLKVQPAELEDSGVYFCASSAGRPHEQYFGPGTRLTVT.

This chain joins TRBV11-2 and TRBJ1-1; tentative D call: TRBD1 (6 bases). The length of the CDR3 is 15 residues. Trimming cost V 5 bases and J 5 bases, with 18 bases left between them. Germline V lookup: CDR1 SGHAT, CDR2 FQNNGV. Here the CDR3 reads CASSLRGATWTEAFF. DNA for the CDR3: TGTGCCAGCAGCCTACGGGGGGCCACGTGGACTGAAGCTTTCTTT.

The chain uses TRBV4-1 and TRBJ2-7; 12 nucleotides match TRBD2. The length of the CDR3 is 18 residues. CDR1 and CDR2 from the germline V gene are MGHRA and YSYEKL. The J segment lost 4 bases and the V segment lost 3 bases, leaving 13 bases of the junction unmatched. The CDR3 sequence: CASSQATGTSGSGYEQYF. CDR3 nucleotide sequence: TGCGCCAGCAGCCAGGCTACCGGGACTAGCGGGTCCGGTTACGAGCAGTACTTC.

J is TRBJ2-2 and V is TRBV27, with 7 bases fitting TRBD2. The CDR3 spans 15 residues. CDR1 is MNHEY and CDR2 is SMNVEV in the germline V gene (reference sequence). Unmatched junction bases numbered 10, after V lost 6 bases and J lost 6 bases. The CDR3 DNA reads as TGTGCCAGCAGCAAAACTAGCGTGGTCTCCGGGGAGCTGTTTTTT. This sequence encodes CASSKTSVVSGELFF.

The rearrangement uses TRBV10-3 and TRBJ2-1, with D perhaps matching TRBD1 (6 bases). The CDR3 is 14 amino acids. Per germline, CDR1 ENHRY and CDR2 SYGVKD. The V end lost 4 bases, the J end lost 2 bases, and 9 bases lay between the germline ends. CDR3 sequence: CAISGRTAYNEQFF. The CDR3 DNA is TGTGCCATCAGTGGCAGGACAGCCTACAATGAGCAGTTCTTC.

The V and J genes are TRBV4-2 and TRBJ2-1, with D possibly TRBD2 on 7 matching bases. V dropped 8 bases and J dropped 9 bases, with 26 bases sitting between them. This CDR3 has 16 residues. Germline values: CDR1 LGHNA, CDR2 YNFKEQ. DNA for the CDR3: TGTGCCAGCCACGAGGGGGGGTCCGGTCTTAATACTGAGCAGTTCTTC. Its translation is CASHEGGSGLNTEQFF.

A single count supports this clone. This rearrangement joins TRBV19 to TRBJ1-2; 10 bases are shared with TRBD1. Germline loops: CDR1 LNHDA, CDR2 SQIVND (reference sequence). Unmatched junction bases numbered 6, after V lost 2 bases and J lost 6 bases. CDR3 length equals 15 residues. The CDR3 region has the DNA TGTGCCAGTAGTATAAGGATGACAGGGGGCGATGGCTACACCTTC. Protein sequence: CASSIRMTGGDGYTF.

The V and J genes are TRBV6-6 and TRBJ2-7; 11 bases map to TRBD1. The CDR3 loop spans 13 amino acids. Germline V lookup: CDR1 MNHNY, CDR2 SVGAGI (reference sequence). After removal of 4 bases from V and 12 bases from J, the junction contained 8 bases not matched to a gene. CDR3 in amino acids: CASSSGQGALPYF. CDR3 nucleotide sequence: TGTGCCAGCAGTTCCGGACAGGGGGCACTACCGTACTTC.

This clone was counted between two and nine times. The chain joins TRBV5-1 to TRBJ2-7, with 8 bases lining up with TRBD2. From germline, CDR1 is SGHRS and CDR2 YFSETQ. The junction had 8 bases not matched to a gene; V was cut back by 5 bases and J by 4 bases. The CDR3 spans 14 residues. CDR3 amino acids: CASRGTGGEYEQYF. CDR3 bases: TGCGCCAGCAGAGGGACGGGAGGGGAATACGAGCAGTACTTC.